This entry describes one TCR beta chain. The V gene's germline CDR1 is SGHTA and CDR2 FQGNSA. With 5 bases removed from V and 1 base from J, the gap between germline ends came to 11 bases. This CDR3 contains 14 residues. In the original processing: Using reference gene primer amplification, nucleated cell counts were estimated. TCRdb's copy holds only in-frame clones and misses some; the assay was immunoSEQ multiplex PCR. V and J calls and clone size are copied from that table; D and trimming were computed from the DNA. Among fewer than 250,000 clones listed, 85% to 90% were seen once. This sample was taken from a study of blood T cell repertoires in COVID-19.

This TCR was sampled from a man aged 25-45 years who had been exposed to COVID-19. The sequenced sample consisted of PBMCs or T cells enriched from blood (not recorded which). The chain is built from TRBV7-2 and TRBJ1-1; D is unclear. CDR3 DNA sequence: TGTGCCAGCAGCCCACGAGATCGGAACACTGAAGCTTTCTTT. It codes for CASSPRDRNTEAFF.